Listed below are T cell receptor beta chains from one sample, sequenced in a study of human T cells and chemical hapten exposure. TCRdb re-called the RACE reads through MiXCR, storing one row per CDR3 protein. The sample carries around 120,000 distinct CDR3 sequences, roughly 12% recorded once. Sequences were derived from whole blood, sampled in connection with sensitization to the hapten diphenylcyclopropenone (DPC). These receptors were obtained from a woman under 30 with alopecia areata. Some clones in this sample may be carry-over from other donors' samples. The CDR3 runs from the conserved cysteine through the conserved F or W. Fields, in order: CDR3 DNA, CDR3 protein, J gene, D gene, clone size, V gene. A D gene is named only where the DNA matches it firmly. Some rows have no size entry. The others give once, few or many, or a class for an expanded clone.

CDR3 DNA: TGTGCCAGCAGTTACTCGCCCCATCAAGCTTTCTTT
CDR3 protein: CASSYSPHQAFF
J gene: TRBJ1-1
D gene: NA
clone size: few
V gene: TRBV6-2/TRBV6-3

CDR3 DNA: TGTGCCAGCGGCCCGGGACAGGCGGGCTCCTACGAGCAGTACTTC
CDR3 protein: CASGPGQAGSYEQYF
J gene: TRBJ2-7
D gene: TRBD1
clone size: NA
V gene: TRBV28

CDR3 DNA: TGTGCCAGCAGCTTAGGTGGGGAGATTGAAGCTTTCTTT
CDR3 protein: CASSLGGEIEAFF
J gene: TRBJ1-1
D gene: NA
clone size: many
V gene: TRBV11-2

CDR3 DNA: TGTGCCAGCAGTTACCAGTACAATGAGCAGTTCTTC
CDR3 protein: CASSYQYNEQFF
J gene: TRBJ2-1
D gene: NA
clone size: NA
V gene: TRBV6-6

CDR3 DNA: TGCAGTGCTAGAGATCTTCAGGGCCGGGGTGGCTACACCTTC
CDR3 protein: CSARDLQGRGGYTF
J gene: TRBJ1-2
D gene: NA
clone size: NA
V gene: TRBV20-1

CDR3 DNA: TGTGCCAGCAGCCAAGGGATTTCGTTCGTCCTGACTTTC
CDR3 protein: CASSQGISFVLTF
J gene: TRBJ2-6
D gene: NA
clone size: NA
V gene: TRBV14

CDR3 DNA: TGTGCCAGCAGCAGCCACACGGTCGACGCTGAAGCTTTCTTT
CDR3 protein: CASSSHTVDAEAFF
J gene: TRBJ1-1
D gene: NA
clone size: NA
V gene: TRBV5-6

CDR3 DNA: TGCAGTGCGGGAGAGGGGCCTGAAAATGAGCAGTTCTTC
CDR3 protein: CSAGEGPENEQFF
J gene: TRBJ2-1
D gene: NA
clone size: many
V gene: TRBV20-1

CDR3 DNA: TGTGCCAGCAGCGGGACTAGCGGGGCCTACAATGAGCAGTTCTTC
CDR3 protein: CASSGTSGAYNEQFF
J gene: TRBJ2-1
D gene: TRBD2
clone size: few
V gene: TRBV9

CDR3 DNA: TGTGCCAGCAGTCCACAGGGCGGGTATGGCTACACCTTC
CDR3 protein: CASSPQGGYGYTF
J gene: TRBJ1-2
D gene: NA
clone size: few
V gene: TRBV27

CDR3 DNA: TGCGCCAGCAATCCGAGGAGGCCCTGGGGCTATGGCTACACCTTC
CDR3 protein: CASNPRRPWGYGYTF
J gene: TRBJ1-2
D gene: NA
clone size: NA
V gene: TRBV5-1

CDR3 DNA: TGTGCCAGCAGTGCCTACGTTCAGGGTACTGGAAACACCATATATTTT
CDR3 protein: CASSAYVQGTGNTIYF
J gene: TRBJ1-3
D gene: NA
clone size: many
V gene: TRBV6-6

CDR3 DNA: TGTGCCAGCAGCTCTACCGGGACAGGGTATCAAGAGCAGTACTTC
CDR3 protein: CASSSTGTGYQEQYF
J gene: TRBJ2-7
D gene: TRBD1
clone size: many
V gene: TRBV28

CDR3 DNA: TGTGCCAGCAGCTTAGAGAGCGGGGGGCCTAGCACAGATACGCAGTATTTT
CDR3 protein: CASSLESGGPSTDTQYF
J gene: TRBJ2-3
D gene: TRBD2
clone size: NA
V gene: TRBV11-2

CDR3 DNA: TGTGCCAGCAGCTTTTTCGGAACCGGGACAGGGGGGCGCAATCAGCCCCAGCATTTT
CDR3 protein: CASSFFGTGTGGRNQPQHF
J gene: TRBJ1-5
D gene: TRBD1
clone size: many
V gene: TRBV7-2

CDR3 DNA: TGTGCCAGCAGCCCCCCCGGGACGGAGGGAAACACCATATATTTT
CDR3 protein: CASSPPGTEGNTIYF
J gene: TRBJ1-3
D gene: NA
clone size: few
V gene: TRBV6-6

CDR3 DNA: TGTGCCAGCAGCGGACCCGACAGCTCCTACAATGAGCAGTTCTTC
CDR3 protein: CASSGPDSSYNEQFF
J gene: TRBJ2-1
D gene: NA
clone size: NA
V gene: TRBV9

CDR3 DNA: TGTGCCAGCAGCTTAGGGGGACAGAGTAGTACAGATACGCAGTATTTT
CDR3 protein: CASSLGGQSSTDTQYF
J gene: TRBJ2-3
D gene: TRBD1
clone size: NA
V gene: TRBV7-9

CDR3 DNA: TGTGCCAGTAGTGTGTTTGGCGGAACCATGAACACTGAAGCTTTCTTT
CDR3 protein: CASSVFGGTMNTEAFF
J gene: TRBJ1-1
D gene: NA
clone size: few
V gene: TRBV19

CDR3 DNA: TGCGCCAGCAGCCCGCGGACAGGGGGCGGCTACGAGCAGTACTTC
CDR3 protein: CASSPRTGGGYEQYF
J gene: TRBJ2-7
D gene: TRBD1
clone size: many
V gene: TRBV5-1

CDR3 DNA: TGTGCCAGCAGTGGATCCGGGACAGGGGTCAATGAGCAGTTCTTC
CDR3 protein: CASSGSGTGVNEQFF
J gene: TRBJ2-1
D gene: TRBD1
clone size: NA
V gene: TRBV2

CDR3 DNA: TGTGCCAGCAGCTTTGGGGGACCCCTATATGGCTACACCTTC
CDR3 protein: CASSFGGPLYGYTF
J gene: TRBJ1-2
D gene: NA
clone size: NA
V gene: TRBV7-9

CDR3 DNA: TGTGCCAGCAGTTACTCGAGGGGCTATGGCTACACCTTC
CDR3 protein: CASSYSRGYGYTF
J gene: TRBJ1-2
D gene: NA
clone size: many
V gene: TRBV6-2/TRBV6-3

CDR3 DNA: TGTGCCAGCAGCTTAGCGACCAGCAATCAGCCCCAGCATTTT
CDR3 protein: CASSLATSNQPQHF
J gene: TRBJ1-5
D gene: NA
clone size: many
V gene: TRBV11-2

CDR3 DNA: TGTGCCAGCAGCCTGAGGCGTTGGGAGACCCAGTACTTC
CDR3 protein: CASSLRRWETQYF
J gene: TRBJ2-5
D gene: NA
clone size: NA
V gene: TRBV6-2/TRBV6-3

CDR3 DNA: TGTGCCAGCAGCAGCTATTTGATTTCACCCCTCCACTTT
CDR3 protein: CASSSYLISPLHF
J gene: TRBJ1-6
D gene: NA
clone size: NA
V gene: TRBV14

CDR3 DNA: TGTGCCAGCAGCGTAGACCCAGCGGGGTTTACAGATACGCAGTATTTT
CDR3 protein: CASSVDPAGFTDTQYF
J gene: TRBJ2-3
D gene: TRBD2
clone size: NA
V gene: TRBV9

CDR3 DNA: TGTGCCAGCAGCTTATTGATGGGCAGCAATAACTATGGCTACACCTTC
CDR3 protein: CASSLLMGSNNYGYTF
J gene: TRBJ1-2
D gene: NA
clone size: NA
V gene: TRBV7-9

CDR3 DNA: TGTGCCACCCGATCGGGGGGGCAAGAGACCCAGTACTTC
CDR3 protein: CATRSGGQETQYF
J gene: TRBJ2-5
D gene: TRBD2
clone size: NA
V gene: TRBV7-2

CDR3 DNA: TGTGCCAGCAGCTTAGGTCTAGCGGGGGGAGAAGATACGCAGTATTTT
CDR3 protein: CASSLGLAGGEDTQYF
J gene: TRBJ2-3
D gene: TRBD2
clone size: NA
V gene: TRBV7-2

CDR3 DNA: TGTGCCAGCTCAACGGGACAGAGCTACGAGCAGTACTTC
CDR3 protein: CASSTGQSYEQYF
J gene: TRBJ2-7
D gene: TRBD1
clone size: few
V gene: TRBV18

CDR3 DNA: TGTGCCAGCAGTTCACAGGACTACAATGAGCAGTTCTTC
CDR3 protein: CASSSQDYNEQFF
J gene: TRBJ2-1
D gene: NA
clone size: NA
V gene: TRBV6-2/TRBV6-3

CDR3 DNA: TGCAGTGCTCCGACTAGCGGGTCCCTAGATACGCAGTATTTT
CDR3 protein: CSAPTSGSLDTQYF
J gene: TRBJ2-3
D gene: TRBD2
clone size: medium-sized
V gene: TRBV20-1

CDR3 DNA: TGCAGCGGGGAGGCGAACACTGAAGCTTTCTTT
CDR3 protein: CSGEANTEAFF
J gene: TRBJ1-1
D gene: NA
clone size: many
V gene: TRBV29-1

CDR3 DNA: TGTGCCAGCAGTTTAAGGTTTAGGGGGGCGGAGAGTCCTTTTAGCAATCAGCCCCAGCATTTT
CDR3 protein: CASSLRFRGAESPFSNQPQHF
J gene: TRBJ1-5
D gene: NA
clone size: NA
V gene: TRBV28

CDR3 DNA: TGTGCCAGCAGCATTGATACTCGGACAGGGAGGAAGACCCAGTACTTC
CDR3 protein: CASSIDTRTGRKTQYF
J gene: TRBJ2-5
D gene: TRBD1
clone size: few
V gene: TRBV11-2

CDR3 DNA: TGTGCCAGCAGTTTATTGGTAGCGGGGAGTAATGAGCAGTTCTTC
CDR3 protein: CASSLLVAGSNEQFF
J gene: TRBJ2-1
D gene: TRBD2
clone size: many
V gene: TRBV27

CDR3 DNA: TGTGCCAGCGGAGGGGCCCGAGATAATCAGCCCCAGCATTTT
CDR3 protein: CASGGARDNQPQHF
J gene: TRBJ1-5
D gene: NA
clone size: NA
V gene: TRBV6-2/TRBV6-3

CDR3 DNA: TGTGCCAGCAGCTGGGCCGCTGGGGGGGTCCAAGAGACCCAGTACTTC
CDR3 protein: CASSWAAGGVQETQYF
J gene: TRBJ2-5
D gene: TRBD2
clone size: NA
V gene: TRBV5-4

CDR3 DNA: TGCAGTGCTAGAGGGAGGACCCCCAATGAGCAGTTCTTC
CDR3 protein: CSARGRTPNEQFF
J gene: TRBJ2-1
D gene: NA
clone size: many
V gene: TRBV20-1

CDR3 DNA: TGTGCCATCACCTCGAGTCCGGGGCTCGGGGAGCTGTTTTTT
CDR3 protein: CAITSSPGLGELFF
J gene: TRBJ2-2
D gene: NA
clone size: many
V gene: TRBV10-3

CDR3 DNA: TGTGCCGGCCCGAGGGGAGGGGGAGATCCACCCCTCCACTTT
CDR3 protein: CAGPRGGGDPPLHF
J gene: TRBJ1-6
D gene: NA
clone size: many
V gene: TRBV6-5